The present entry profiles one T cell receptor (beta chain) with its context. Its antigen remains unknown. Following autologous stem cell transplantation, relapse occurred in every patient, and exposure to brentuximab vedotin varied. The ends lost 1 base at V and 3 bases at J; junction bases unmatched: 6. This CDR3 comprises 16 residues. Germline V gene sequence: CDR1 SGHNT, CDR2 YENEEA. The data are from a study of PD-1 blockade in classical Hodgkin lymphoma. Looking at the study overall: Each patient was given nivolumab 3 mg/kg through a vein every 2 weeks.

The repertoire was sequenced with immunoSEQ multiplex PCR; TCRdb's copy has only in-frame clones and lacks some. The sample has approximately 100,000 clones, approximately 92% seen once; the top ten hold approximately 2.8%. Study-wide results and limits: Reports indicated that newly diagnosed patients had lower baseline TCR diversity than healthy donors did. Reasons behind the repertoire differences stay unclear, perhaps disease activity or earlier therapy. Exclusion applied to patients who initiated nivolumab less than 1 year following ASCT.

The input for sequencing was peripheral blood mononuclear cells (PBMCs), taken at baseline. The chain couples TRBV11-3 to TRBJ2-7; 10 bases are shared with TRBD2. The receptor comes from a human donor with classical Hodgkin lymphoma. CDR3 in DNA: TGTGCCAGCAGCTTAGGCCTAGCGGGAGAGGGCTACGAGCAGTACTTC. It specifies CASSLGLAGEGYEQYF.